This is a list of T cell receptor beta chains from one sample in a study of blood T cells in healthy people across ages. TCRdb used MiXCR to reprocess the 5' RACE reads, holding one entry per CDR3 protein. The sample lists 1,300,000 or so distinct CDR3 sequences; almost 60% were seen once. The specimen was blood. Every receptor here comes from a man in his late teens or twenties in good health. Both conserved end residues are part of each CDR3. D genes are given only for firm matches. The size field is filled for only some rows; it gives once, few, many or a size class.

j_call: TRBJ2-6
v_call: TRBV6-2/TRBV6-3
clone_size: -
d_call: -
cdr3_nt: TGTGCCAGCAGCCGAGTTTCCTCTGGGGCCAACGTCCTGACTTTC
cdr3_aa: CASSRVSSGANVLTF

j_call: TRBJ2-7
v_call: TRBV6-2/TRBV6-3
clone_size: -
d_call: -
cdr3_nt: TGTGCTTCCCGGGAGAAATTCCCCTACGAGCAGTACTTC
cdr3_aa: CASREKFPYEQYF

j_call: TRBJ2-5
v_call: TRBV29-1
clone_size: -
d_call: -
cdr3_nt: TGCAGCGTTGCACGAAAATTACAAGAGACCCAGTACTTC
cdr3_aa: CSVARKLQETQYF

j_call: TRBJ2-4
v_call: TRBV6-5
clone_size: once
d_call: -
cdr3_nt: TGTGCCAGCAGTTACTTGGTAGGGGGAAACATTCAGTACTTC
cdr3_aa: CASSYLVGGNIQYF

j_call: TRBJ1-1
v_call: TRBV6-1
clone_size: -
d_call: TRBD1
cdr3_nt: TGTGCCAGCAGTCCCCGGACAGGCGGGATTATGAACACTGAAGCTTTCTTT
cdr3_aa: CASSPRTGGIMNTEAFF

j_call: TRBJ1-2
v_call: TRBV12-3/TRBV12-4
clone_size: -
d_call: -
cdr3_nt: TGTGCCAGCAGTTTAGATTTAGGGTTTAACTATGGCTACACCTTC
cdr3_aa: CASSLDLGFNYGYTF

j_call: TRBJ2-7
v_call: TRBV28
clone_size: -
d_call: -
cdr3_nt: TGTGCCAGCAGTTTAAGGTTAAAAGGGTCCTACGAGCAGTACTTC
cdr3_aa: CASSLRLKGSYEQYF

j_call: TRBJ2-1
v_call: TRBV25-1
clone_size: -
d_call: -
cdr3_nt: TGTGCCAGCAGTGCCGCCAGGGTTGCGGATGAGCAGTTCTTC
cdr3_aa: CASSAARVADEQFF

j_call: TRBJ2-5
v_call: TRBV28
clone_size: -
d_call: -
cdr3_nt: TGTGCCAGCAGCCCCCACCGACACCAAGAGACCCAGTACTTC
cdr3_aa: CASSPHRHQETQYF

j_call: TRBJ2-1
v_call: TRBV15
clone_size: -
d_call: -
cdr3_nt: TGTGCCACCAGCAGAACGATCCAGGGAGAGACCCAGTTCTTC
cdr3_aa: CATSRTIQGETQFF